Below are 32 T cell receptor beta chains sequenced from a single sample in a study of response to subunit inactivated influenza vaccine. Each CDR3 protein gets one entry after TCRdb re-called the RT-PCR reads with MiXCR. The sample has 710,000 or so distinct CDR3 sequences, about 15% seen once. The source material was PBMCs from blood, sampled roughly 13 days after vaccination. The receptors originated from a man aged 50 to 59 who received an inactivated influenza vaccine.

The rearrangement joins TRBV3-1 to TRBJ2-7; 8 bases align to TRBD1. CDR1 and CDR2 (germline): LGHDT, YNNKEL (reference sequence). Trimming cost V 0 bases and J 3 bases; bases outside gene matches: 4. This CDR3 contains 15 residues. CDR3 sequence: CASSQEWTGNYEQYF. CDR3 nucleotide sequence: TGTGCCAGCAGCCAAGAATGGACAGGGAACTACGAGCAGTACTTC.

This clonotype was detected a few times. This chain joins TRBV4-1 and TRBJ2-1; D is perhaps TRBD2 (5 bases). Germline V CDR1 and CDR2: MGHRA, YSYEKL. The CDR3 extends over 16 amino acids. With 1 base removed from V and 0 bases from J, the gap between germline ends came to 10 bases. This chain's CDR3 is CASSQGGYSSYNEQFF. For the CDR3, the DNA is TGCGCCAGCAGCCAAGGAGGGTACAGCTCCTACAATGAGCAGTTCTTC.

V usage is TRBV12-3 or TRBV12-4 and J usage is TRBJ2-1; D unresolved. Trimming removed 3 bases from V and 9 bases from J, with 12 bases in between. The CDR3 totals 13 residues. CDR3 sequence (DNA): TGTGCCAGCAGTTTTGGTAGTCCCGGTGAGCAGTTCTTC. Translating it yields CASSFGSPGEQFF.

This clonotype showed up just a few times. The chain recombines TRBV10-2 with TRBJ2-4, with a tentative D call TRBD1 (5 bases). Germline CDR1 reads WSHSY; CDR2 reads SAAADI. The CDR3 is made up of 13 amino acids. V shed 4 bases and J shed 5 bases, with 9 bases lying between them. The CDR3 nucleotides are TGCGCCAGCAGTGGGTGGACACAAAACATTCAGTACTTC. This gives the protein CASSGWTQNIQYF.

This clonotype was seen more than once but under ten times. The V and J genes are TRBV12-3 or TRBV12-4 and TRBJ1-5, with TRBD1 as a possible D gene (5 bases). V dropped 1 base and J dropped 9 bases, with 7 bases sitting between them. The CDR3 is 12 residues long. CDR3 loop: CASSLGTGPQHF. CDR3 nucleotide sequence: TGTGCCAGCAGTTTAGGCACAGGGCCCCAGCATTTT.

The chain uses TRBV6-2 or TRBV6-3 and TRBJ2-7, with 9 positions matching TRBD1. This CDR3 region has 13 residues. Germline CDR1 is MNHEY and CDR2 is SVGEGT. The ends lost 6 bases at V and 5 bases at J; junction bases unmatched: 5. DNA for the CDR3: TGTGCCAGCAGCCGACGGGACAGGGACGAGCAGTACTTC. This sequence encodes CASSRRDRDEQYF.

This clonotype has more than one count but fewer than ten. The chain combines TRBV20-1 with TRBJ2-3; 8 nucleotides agree with TRBD1. The CDR3 consists of 13 residues. The J segment lost 3 bases and the V segment lost 3 bases, leaving 2 bases of the junction unmatched. CDR1 DFQATT and CDR2 SNEGSKA come from the germline V gene (reference sequence). CDR3 loop: CSASGQGTDTQYF. Written as DNA, the CDR3 is TGCAGTGCTAGCGGACAGGGAACAGATACGCAGTATTTT.

CDR3 in amino acids: CASSYGYRDGGLTSTDTQYF. CDR3 sequence (DNA): TGTGCCAGCAGTTACGGATACAGGGATGGCGGACTTACTAGCACAGATACGCAGTATTTT. This sequence joins TRBV6-2 or TRBV6-3 and TRBJ2-3; perhaps TRBD1 as D (6 bases). V dropped 2 bases and J dropped 0 bases, with 24 bases sitting between them. The CDR3 has 20 residues. Germline CDR1 MNHEY, CDR2 SVGEGT.

The chain has TRBV23-1 and TRBJ2-1, with D perhaps matching TRBD2 (6 bases). TRBV23-1 falls under the ORF class, with uncertain function. The ends were cut back, 6 bases at V and 0 bases at J, with 18 bases in the middle. The CDR3 has 17 residues. The CDR3 loop is CASSLVRTTSSYNEQFF. CDR3 sequence (DNA): TGCGCCAGCAGCCTGGTTCGGACTACCAGCTCCTACAATGAGCAGTTCTTC.

The rearrangement uses TRBV7-2 and TRBJ2-7; weak D call: TRBD2 (7 bases). CDR3 length equals 15 residues. Germline V CDR1 and CDR2: SGHTA, FQGNSA. The ends were cut back, 5 bases at V and 4 bases at J, with 18 bases in the middle. In DNA form, the CDR3 reads TGTGCCAGCAGCATAGGGGGGGTCATCACTTACGAGCAGTACTTC. Its protein is CASSIGGVITYEQYF.

This clonotype turned up a few times. The chain links TRBV29-1 to TRBJ2-2; 8 positions agree with TRBD2. Germline V gene sequence: CDR1 SQVTM, CDR2 ANQGSEA. The ends lost 7 bases at V and 3 bases at J; junction bases unmatched: 7. There are 14 residues in the CDR3. CDR3 DNA sequence: TGCAGCGCCCTCCCACTAGCGGACACCGGGGAGCTGTTTTTT. Protein sequence: CSALPLADTGELFF.

In its sample, this clonotype was seen a few times. The gene calls are TRBV27 and TRBJ2-7; 11 bases agree with TRBD2. The CDR3 sequence is 18 residues long. Germline-derived CDR1 and CDR2 are MNHEY and SMNVEV (reference sequence). Losses at the gene ends were 8 bases for V and 2 bases for J; bases not matched to a gene: 17. In DNA, the CDR3 is TGTGCCAGCCAAAACCTGGGGCTAGCGGGGGGCCAGACCTACGAGCAGTACTTC. Translation gives CASQNLGLAGGQTYEQYF.

This chain connects TRBV27 to TRBJ2-3; unclear D gene. Trimming removed 4 bases from V and 2 bases from J, with 10 bases in between. The CDR3 is 14 residues long. The germline CDR1 and CDR2 sequences are MNHEY and SMNVEV (reference sequence). For the CDR3, the DNA is TGTGCCAGCAGTTCCACCTACTACACAGATACGCAGTATTTT. Translated, it gives CASSSTYYTDTQYF.

This clonotype occurred a few times. This chain links TRBV2 with TRBJ2-2; no clear D. The CDR3 length is 12 residues. Germline values: CDR1 SNHLY, CDR2 FYNNEI. V was cut by 0 bases and J by 9 bases, with 5 bases left in between. The CDR3 DNA reads TGTGCCAGCAGTGAAGCAGGGTGGGAGCTGTTTTTT. It codes for CASSEAGWELFF. The full variable domain, with the rest looked up from reference TRBV2 and TRBJ2-2, is EPEVTQTPSHQVTQMGQEVILRCVPISNHLYFYWYRQILGQKVEFLVSFYNNEISEKSEIFDDQFSVERPDGSNFTLKIRSTKLEDSAMYFCASSEAGWELFFGEGSRLTVL.

This clonotype was seen only a few times. The genes are TRBV7-2 and TRBJ2-7; D is uncertain. Trimming stripped 3 bases from V and 4 bases from J, with 10 bases between. The V gene's germline CDR1 is SGHTA and CDR2 FQGNSA. The CDR3 is made up of 13 amino acids. The CDR3 loop is CASSFATPYEQYF. CDR3 nucleotide sequence: TGTGCCAGCAGCTTCGCAACCCCTTACGAGCAGTACTTC.

This clonotype was seen at least ten times. V gene TRBV7-2 combines with J gene TRBJ2-7; D may be TRBD2 (5 bases). CDR1 is SGHTA, CDR2 FQGNSA, per germline. The CDR3 covers 15 residues. Trimming stripped 2 bases from V and 4 bases from J, with 15 bases between. This chain's CDR3 is CASSLHPAETYEQYF. The CDR3 DNA reads as TGTGCCAGCAGCTTACATCCAGCGGAGACTTACGAGCAGTACTTC.

The chain couples TRBV4-2 to TRBJ2-3; D might be TRBD2 (6 bases). Per the germline V gene, CDR1 is LGHNA and CDR2 is YNFKEQ. The CDR3 totals 15 residues. V was cut by 4 bases and J by 0 bases, with 11 bases left in between. CDR3 DNA sequence: TGTGCCAGCAGCCCCAAGACTAGTAGCACAGATACGCAGTATTTT. Amino acid sequence: CASSPKTSSTDTQYF.

Worth noting for this clonotype: A junction boundary mismatches the germline segment, possibly from a read error. The genes are TRBV4-2 and TRBJ2-4; D call uncertain. Germline V gives CDR1 LGHNA, CDR2 YNFKEQ. This CDR3 contains 13 residues. The CDR3 sequence: CASSQDIKIIQYF. CDR3 nucleotides: TGTGCCAGCAGCCAAGACATAAAAATCATTCAGTACTTC.

Only a few counts were recorded for this clonotype. The chain links TRBV12-3 or TRBV12-4 to TRBJ2-7; possible D gene TRBD2, 5 bases. The CDR3 contains 15 residues. The ends were cut back, 2 bases at V and 7 bases at J, with 18 bases in the middle. DNA for the CDR3: TGTGCCAGCAGTTTATATGGCCTCGGACTCGGGGAGCAGTACTTC. Its translation is CASSLYGLGLGEQYF.

A few counts support this clonotype. The chain links TRBV5-5 to TRBJ1-5; D is ambiguous. Between the trimmed V and J ends, which lost 0 bases and 4 bases, there was a span of 11 bases. The CDR3 consists of 15 residues. CDR1 is SGHKS and CDR2 is YYEKEE in the germline V gene (reference sequence). CDR3 coding DNA: TGTGCCAGCAGCTTGGCCGCGGCAGAGAATCAGCCCCAGCATTTT. This sequence encodes CASSLAAAENQPQHF.

This clonotype was seen a few times. V is TRBV18 and J is TRBJ2-3; D is unclear. From germline, CDR1 is KGHSH and CDR2 LQKENI. Trimming took off 6 bases at V and 4 bases at J, with 11 bases between the two ends. The CDR3 spans 13 residues. In DNA, the CDR3 is TGTGCCAGCTCGACCAGGTGGGCAGATACGCAGTATTTT. This sequence encodes CASSTRWADTQYF.

The V call is TRBV4-2, the J call TRBJ1-2; the match to TRBD1 covers 7 bases. The V segment lost 2 bases and the J segment 0 bases; nucleotides outside the gene matches: 15. Per the germline V gene, CDR1 is LGHNA and CDR2 is YNFKEQ. CDR3 length: 19 residues. CDR3 amino acids: CASSQQLRDSPGANYGYTF. The CDR3 region has the DNA TGTGCCAGCAGCCAACAACTGAGGGACAGCCCGGGGGCTAACTATGGCTACACCTTC.

The chain joins TRBV7-2 to TRBJ2-3; the match to TRBD2 covers 7 bases. The germline CDR1 and CDR2 sequences are SGHTA and FQGNSA. Losses at the gene ends were 4 bases for V and 0 bases for J; bases not matched to a gene: 7. The CDR3 runs to 16 residues. CDR3 DNA: TGTGCCAGCAGCTGGTTCGGGGGGTCTAGCACAGATACGCAGTATTTT. Translated, it gives CASSWFGGSSTDTQYF.

The chain employs TRBV6-2 or TRBV6-3 and TRBJ2-3; 7 nucleotides match TRBD2. CDR1 is MNHEY, CDR2 SVGEGT, per germline. CDR3 length equals 17 residues. Unmatched junction bases numbered 8, after V lost 2 bases and J lost 0 bases. In DNA form, the CDR3 reads TGTGCCAGCAGTTACAGTGCGGGAGATTCTAGCACAGATACGCAGTATTTT. Protein: CASSYSAGDSSTDTQYF.

This chain connects TRBV20-1 to TRBJ2-1, with 14 bases fitting TRBD2. The CDR3 totals 16 residues. V lost 6 bases to trimming and J lost 0 bases; unmatched junction nucleotides: 4. The V gene's germline CDR1 is DFQATT and CDR2 SNEGSKA (reference sequence). Here the CDR3 reads CSAGLAGVISYNEQFF. The CDR3, as DNA: TGCAGTGCGGGACTAGCGGGAGTGATCTCCTACAATGAGCAGTTCTTC.

The sample holds one count of this clonotype. The chain combines TRBV24-1 with TRBJ2-2; D might be TRBD1 (5 bases). This CDR3 region has 19 residues. From germline, CDR1 is KGHDR and CDR2 SFDVKD. The V and J ends lost 6 bases and 2 bases respectively, with 24 bases between them. CDR3 region: CATSSATFLHRGNTGELFF. The CDR3 bases are TGTGCCACCAGTTCTGCCACTTTCCTGCATAGGGGAAACACCGGGGAGCTGTTTTTT.

The rearrangement joins TRBV20-1 to TRBJ2-1; a possible D gene is TRBD1 (6 bases). Germline CDR1 and CDR2: DFQATT and SNEGSKA (reference sequence). CDR3 length: 14 amino acids. Deletions cut 6 bases from V and 3 bases from J, with 15 bases between. For the CDR3, the DNA is TGCAGTGCAGCTAGGGGGAACGGCTACAATGAGCAGTTCTTC. This gives the protein CSAARGNGYNEQFF.

This clonotype occurred a few times. This chain joins TRBV20-1 and TRBJ1-4; D is possibly TRBD1 (6 bases). The CDR3 loop spans 11 amino acids. Trimming left V 3 bases short and J 11 bases short, with 10 bases between. The V gene's germline CDR1 is DFQATT and CDR2 SNEGSKA (reference sequence). CDR3 in amino acids: CSASIQGKLFF. As DNA, the CDR3 is TGCAGTGCTAGCATCCAGGGGAAACTGTTTTTT.

The chain has TRBV12-3 or TRBV12-4 and TRBJ2-1; a possible D gene is TRBD1 (5 bases). The CDR3 sequence is 16 residues long. Trimming took 1 base from V and 0 from J, leaving 10 bases between them. The CDR3 region has the DNA TGTGCCAGCAGTTTAGGCAGGGTAAGCTCCTACAATGAGCAGTTCTTC. It translates to CASSLGRVSSYNEQFF.

This clonotype was seen only a few times. The chain links TRBV29-1 to TRBJ2-5, with a tentative D call TRBD1 (5 bases). Trimming shortened V by 4 bases and J by 5 bases, and 20 bases separated the two germline ends. CDR3 size: 15 residues. CDR1 and CDR2 (germline): SQVTM, ANQGSEA. The DNA of the CDR3 is TGCAGCGTTGTTCTACGTAGGGGCTCCTCGGAGACCCAGTACTTC. Its protein is CSVVLRRGSSETQYF.

The V call is TRBV5-1, the J call TRBJ2-7; D unresolved. In germline, CDR1 is SGHRS, CDR2 YFSETQ. V shed 1 base and J shed 7 bases, with 6 bases lying between them. The CDR3 is 11 residues long. CDR3 nucleotides: TGCGCCAGCAGCTTGAAGGGAGAGCAGTACTTC. Residues: CASSLKGEQYF.

This chain joins TRBV27 and TRBJ1-5, with TRBD1 as a possible D gene (5 bases). Trimming cost V 4 bases and J 0 bases, with 16 bases left between them. The length of the CDR3 is 17 residues. CDR1 is MNHEY, CDR2 SMNVEV, per germline (reference sequence). For the CDR3, the DNA is TGTGCCAGCAGTTCCCTTAGACAGCCCTCTAGCAATCAGCCCCAGCATTTT. Protein product: CASSSLRQPSSNQPQHF.